The clone carrying this T cell receptor beta chain was seen many times. The time point is: patch test 1, 2 weeks after DPC sensitization. The treatment here: therapeutic diphenylcyclopropenone sensitization with weekly scalp DPC. Germline V gives CDR1 SGHNT, CDR2 YYREEE (reference sequence). CDR3 length: 14 residues. After removal of 0 bases from V and 12 bases from J, the junction contained 6 bases not matched to a gene. The record originates from a study of human T cells and chemical hapten exposure. TCRdb analysed the RACE reads with MiXCR anew, one entry per CDR3 protein. This table has about 110,000 distinct CDR3 sequences, approximately 10% appearing once.

This TCR came from a woman aged 40 to 55 with alopecia areata. Some clones in this sample may be carry-over from other donors' samples. The input for sequencing was whole blood, taken in connection with sensitization to the hapten diphenylcyclopropenone (DPC). The rearrangement uses TRBV5-4 and TRBJ2-5; 12 positions match TRBD1. CDR3 bases: TGTGCCAGCAGCTTGGAGGGACAGGGGGCAAGAAAGTACTTC. Its protein is CASSLEGQGARKYF.